Sequencing of this TCR beta chain was carried out in a study of cytomegalovirus exposure and HLA in healthy donors. On the study more broadly: A preliminary data release comprised 70 million to 95 million unique TCRs obtained from HLA-typed donors.

13 Jbeta primers and 60 Vbeta primers were used for the PCR. Clones were read by immunoSEQ multiplex PCR, and TCRdb kept only the in-frame ones, dropping some. The table lists under 200,000 clones, roughly 80% of them singletons. Concerning this clone itself: No antigen is known for it.

Findings of the study overall: With high specificity and sensitivity, the classifier reportedly diagnosed cytomegalovirus status. In a later analysis, V- and J-gene trimming of beta chains associated with a DCLRE1C missense variant, replicated independently. Investigators reported approximately 170 TCR beta chains as tied to cytomegalovirus.

V shed 6 bases and J shed 4 bases, with 9 bases lying between them. Germline loops: CDR1 LNHDA, CDR2 SQIVND (reference sequence). This CDR3 is built from 12 residues. Sequenced: PBMCs. This receptor was identified in a woman in her late teens or twenties in good health and CMV-seronegative. V usage is TRBV19 and J usage is TRBJ1-1; D might be TRBD1 (5 bases). Here the CDR3 reads CASRGVGTEAFF. The DNA for the CDR3 is TGTGCCAGTAGAGGGGTAGGCACTGAAGCTTTCTTT.